Reported below is one T cell receptor (beta chain). V lost 5 bases and J 5 bases, leaving 4 bases between the germline ends. CDR1 LNHDA and CDR2 SQIVND come from the germline V gene (reference sequence). This CDR3 has 11 amino acids. The data derive from a study of blood T cell repertoires in COVID-19. Method: immunoSEQ multiplex PCR; TCRdb's copy keeps in-frame clones and lacks some. The repertoire has about 210,000 clones, 84% of them found once; the top ten carry approximately 10%. What was sequenced was peripheral blood. This sequence originates from a woman older than 75 with COVID-19, enrolled during active disease. This chain joins TRBV19 and TRBJ2-4; no clear D gene. CDR3 DNA sequence: TGTGCCAGTAGTCGAGAAAACATTCAGTACTTC. Translating it yields CASSRENIQYF. The whole variable domain, remainder taken from reference TRBV19 and TRBJ2-4, is DGGITQSPKYLFRKEGQNVTLSCEQNLNHDAMYWYRQDPGQGLRLIYYSQIVNDFQKGDIAEGYSVSREKKESFPLTVTSAQKNPTAFYLCASSRENIQYFGAGTRLSVL.